These T cell receptor beta chains were read from a single sample in a study of CD8 T cells in Susac syndrome. TCRdb reanalysed the immunoSEQ multiplex PCR reads using MiXCR and keeps one entry per CDR3 protein. Among about 180,000 distinct CDR3 sequences listed, approximately 95% were seen once. Sequencing was performed on CD8+ T cells from PBMCs. Source of these receptors: a human donor with multiple sclerosis. CDR3s include the opening cysteine and the closing phenylalanine or tryptophan. Each record gives: V gene, D gene, CDR3 protein. D genes are given only for firm matches.

TRBV27	TRBD2	CASSSVLAGGPGETQYF
TRBV13	.	CASSTENEQYF
TRBV10-2	TRBD2	CASSEGSGRADEQFF
TRBV27	.	CASSLWGSTEAFF
TRBV4-1	.	CASSQVGPNYYEQYF
TRBV7-9	.	CASRDQGLEQYF
TRBV19	TRBD1	CASSPLSPGQAYNEQFF
TRBV7-9	TRBD1	CASLPQGTALYGYTF
TRBV11-2	.	CASSQGSEQYF
TRBV4-1	TRBD1	CASSQRDRGMQYF
TRBV29-1	TRBD2	CSPGPSGSLDEQFF
TRBV27	.	CASSTPTGAETQYF
TRBV7-9	TRBD1	CASSPVGQGGKWGYEQYF
TRBV5-4	.	CASSFPGGEGNTGELFF
TRBV5-1	TRBD1	CASSLDRGNTGELFF
TRBV25-1	.	CASSEVWEQYF
TRBV20-1	TRBD2	CSARAGGLASYNEQFF
TRBV28	TRBD1	CASSPGQGSGANVLTF
TRBV15	.	CATSRDGDGSPLHF
TRBV2	.	CASLGGRGGYTF
TRBV3-1	.	CASSQEQGGSPLHF
TRBV6-5	TRBD1	CASRATDRAYEQYF
TRBV24-1	.	CATSDRNEQFF
TRBV5-6	.	CASSLGWDGYLWGYTF
TRBV12-5	.	CASGKQGDEAFF
TRBV7-6	.	CASSMGQGIPYEQYF
TRBV20-1	TRBD1	CSANSGTGDVGGPDTQYF
TRBV27	TRBD2	CASRRTSGFDEQFF
TRBV15	.	CATSGGLSSYNEQFF
TRBV2	.	CARAPPQGHEQYF
TRBV5-1	.	CASSLARPGTSEQYF
TRBV29-1	TRBD1	CSDTVDRVGGYTF
TRBV29-1	TRBD2	CSVEGLAGKEYSYNEQFF
TRBV4-1	.	CASSQDGRDKPLTEAFF
TRBV30	.	CAWSTTGIMPTYEQYF
TRBV15	TRBD1	CATSPDRYGGYEQYF
TRBV2	.	CASSVVTGHYEQYF
TRBV5-4	.	CASSLWSVRSGANVLTF
TRBV3-1	TRBD2	CASSLGLAQDTQYF
TRBV30	TRBD1	CAFQLSGTAEVYTF
TRBV5-6	.	CASSLPPPGLNNEQFF
TRBV25-1	.	CASSERGGFTDTQYF
TRBV18	TRBD1	CASSRDRDGVETQYF
TRBV29-1	.	CSVVIRETEAFF
TRBV29-1	.	CSVGAGLGGYTF